Detailed here is one T cell receptor beta chain. These data are taken from a study of blood T cell repertoires in COVID-19. Study information: Some COVID-19 samples were acute and others convalescent; all came from the United States, Italy and Spain.

Trimming removed 5 bases at V and 4 bases at J, with 9 bases between. CDR1 KGHDR and CDR2 SFDVKD come from the germline V gene. The CDR3 is 13 amino acids. Everyone who took part was roughly 18 to 95 years old, and they came from about two dozen US areas. Clones were sequenced by immunoSEQ multiplex PCR, and TCRdb holds only the in-frame ones, with some missing. The table has under 200,000 clones, roughly 82% seen once. Specimen: PBMCs or T cells enriched from blood (not recorded which). The chain recombines TRBV24-1 with TRBJ2-3; the D is unclear. The origin of this receptor is a man aged 35 to 55 with acute COVID-19. CDR3 protein: CATSARLADTQYF. The CDR3 DNA reads TGTGCCACCAGTGCCAGGTTAGCAGATACGCAGTATTTT.